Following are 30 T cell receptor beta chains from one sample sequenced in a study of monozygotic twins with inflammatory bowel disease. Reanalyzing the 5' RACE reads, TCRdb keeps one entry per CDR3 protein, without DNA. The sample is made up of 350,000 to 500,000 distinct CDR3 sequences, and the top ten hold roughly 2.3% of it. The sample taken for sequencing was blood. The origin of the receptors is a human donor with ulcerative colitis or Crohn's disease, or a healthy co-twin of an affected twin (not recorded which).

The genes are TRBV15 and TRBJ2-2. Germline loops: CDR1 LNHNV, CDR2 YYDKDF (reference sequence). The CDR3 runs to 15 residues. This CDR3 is CATSRDVANTGELFF.

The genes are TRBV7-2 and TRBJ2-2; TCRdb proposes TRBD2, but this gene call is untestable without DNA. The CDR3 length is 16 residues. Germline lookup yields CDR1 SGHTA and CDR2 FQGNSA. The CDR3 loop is CASSLERTRSSGELFF. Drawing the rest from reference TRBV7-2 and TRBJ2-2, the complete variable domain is GAGVSQSPSNKVTEKGKDVELRCDPISGHTALYWYRQSLGQGLEFLIYFQGNSAPDKSGLPSDRFSAERTGGSVSTLTIQRTQQEDSAVYLCASSLERTRSSGELFFGEGSRLTVL.

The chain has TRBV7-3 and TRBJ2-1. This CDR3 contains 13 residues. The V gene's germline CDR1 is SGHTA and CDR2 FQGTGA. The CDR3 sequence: CASSTTRDNEQFF.

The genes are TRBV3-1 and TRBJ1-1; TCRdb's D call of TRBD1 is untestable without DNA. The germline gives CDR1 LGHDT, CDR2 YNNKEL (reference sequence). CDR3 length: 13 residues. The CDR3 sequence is CASSPGGVTEAFF.

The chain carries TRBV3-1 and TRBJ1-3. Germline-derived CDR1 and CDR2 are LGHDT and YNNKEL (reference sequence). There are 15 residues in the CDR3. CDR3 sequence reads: CASSQAGGIRNTIYF.

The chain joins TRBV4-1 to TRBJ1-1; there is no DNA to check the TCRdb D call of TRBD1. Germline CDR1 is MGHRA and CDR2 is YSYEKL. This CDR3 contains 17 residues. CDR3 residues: CASSQGVDRGKGTEAFF.

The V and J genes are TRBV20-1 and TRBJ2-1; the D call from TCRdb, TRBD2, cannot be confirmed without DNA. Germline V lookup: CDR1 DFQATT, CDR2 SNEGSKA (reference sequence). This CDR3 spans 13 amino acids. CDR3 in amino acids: CSATGVGNNEQFF.

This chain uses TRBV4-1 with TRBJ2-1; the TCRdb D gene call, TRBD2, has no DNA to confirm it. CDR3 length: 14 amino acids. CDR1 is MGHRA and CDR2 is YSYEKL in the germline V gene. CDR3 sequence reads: CASSQPTSGSEQFF.

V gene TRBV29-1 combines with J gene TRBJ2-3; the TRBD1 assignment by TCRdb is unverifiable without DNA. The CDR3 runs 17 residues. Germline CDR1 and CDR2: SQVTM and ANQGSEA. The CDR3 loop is CSVEDSVQIPLPDTQYF.

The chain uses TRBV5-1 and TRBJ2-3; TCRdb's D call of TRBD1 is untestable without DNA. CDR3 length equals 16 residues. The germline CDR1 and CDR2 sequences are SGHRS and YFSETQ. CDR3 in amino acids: CASSPESGGGTDTQYF. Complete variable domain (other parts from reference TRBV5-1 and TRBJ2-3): KAGVTQTPRYLIKTRGQQVTLSCSPISGHRSVSWYQQTPGQGLQFLFEYFSETQRNKGNFPGRFSGRQFSNSRSEMNVSTLELGDSALYLCASSPESGGGTDTQYFGPGTRLTVL.

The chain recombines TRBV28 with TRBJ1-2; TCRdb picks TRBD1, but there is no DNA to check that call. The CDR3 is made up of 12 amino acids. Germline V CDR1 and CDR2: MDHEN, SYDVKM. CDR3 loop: CASMSGGYGYTF.

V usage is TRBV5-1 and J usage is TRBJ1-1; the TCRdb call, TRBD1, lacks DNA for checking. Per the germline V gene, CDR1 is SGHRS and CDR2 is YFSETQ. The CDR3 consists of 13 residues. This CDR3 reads CASLGVIGTEAFF.

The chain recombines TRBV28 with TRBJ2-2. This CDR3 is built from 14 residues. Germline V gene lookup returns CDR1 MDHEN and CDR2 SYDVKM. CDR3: CASSAPLKTGELFF.

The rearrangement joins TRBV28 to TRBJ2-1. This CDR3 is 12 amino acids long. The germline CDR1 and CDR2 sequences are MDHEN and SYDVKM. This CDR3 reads CASSLYRNEQFF.

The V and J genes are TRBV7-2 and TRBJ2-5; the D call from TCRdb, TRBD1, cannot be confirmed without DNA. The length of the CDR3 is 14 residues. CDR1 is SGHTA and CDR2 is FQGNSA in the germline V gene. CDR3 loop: CASNQGWGQETQYF.

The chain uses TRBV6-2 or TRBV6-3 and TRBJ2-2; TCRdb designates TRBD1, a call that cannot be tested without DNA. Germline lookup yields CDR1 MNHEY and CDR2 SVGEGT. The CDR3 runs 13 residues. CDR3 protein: CASSRDSTGELFF.

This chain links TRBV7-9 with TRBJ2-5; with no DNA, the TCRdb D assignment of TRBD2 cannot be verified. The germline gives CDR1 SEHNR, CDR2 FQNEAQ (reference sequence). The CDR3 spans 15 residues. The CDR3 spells CASSSPGLGEETQYF.

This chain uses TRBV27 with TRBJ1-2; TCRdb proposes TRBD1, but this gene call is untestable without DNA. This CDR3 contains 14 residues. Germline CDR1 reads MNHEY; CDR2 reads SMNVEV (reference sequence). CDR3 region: CASSLQGWGYGYTF.

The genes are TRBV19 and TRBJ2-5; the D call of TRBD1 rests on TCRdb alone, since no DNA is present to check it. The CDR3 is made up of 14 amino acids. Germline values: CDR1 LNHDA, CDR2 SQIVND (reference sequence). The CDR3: CASSILGGSETQYF.

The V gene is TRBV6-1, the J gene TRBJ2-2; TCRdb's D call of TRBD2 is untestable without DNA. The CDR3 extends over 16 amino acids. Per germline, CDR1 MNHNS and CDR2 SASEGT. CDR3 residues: CASSRGQIANTGELFF.

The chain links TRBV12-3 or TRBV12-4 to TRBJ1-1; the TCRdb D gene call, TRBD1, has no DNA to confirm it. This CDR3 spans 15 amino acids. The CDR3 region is CASSPRTGGWTEAFF.

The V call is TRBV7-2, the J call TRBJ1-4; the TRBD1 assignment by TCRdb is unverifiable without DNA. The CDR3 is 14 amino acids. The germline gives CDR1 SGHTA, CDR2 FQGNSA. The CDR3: CASSLGRLSEKLFF.

The CDR3 region is CASSLGTSGRQETQYF. The chain uses TRBV7-7 and TRBJ2-5; TCRdb indicates TRBD2, and absent DNA this call remains unverified. Germline loops: CDR1 SSHAT, CDR2 FNYEAQ (reference sequence). This CDR3 is 16 amino acids long.

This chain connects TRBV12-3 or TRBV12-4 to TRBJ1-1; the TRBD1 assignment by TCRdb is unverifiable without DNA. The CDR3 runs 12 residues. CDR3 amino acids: CASSFGGRVAFF.

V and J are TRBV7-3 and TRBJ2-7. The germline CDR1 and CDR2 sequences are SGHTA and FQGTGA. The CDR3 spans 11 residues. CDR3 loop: CASSPRLEQYF.

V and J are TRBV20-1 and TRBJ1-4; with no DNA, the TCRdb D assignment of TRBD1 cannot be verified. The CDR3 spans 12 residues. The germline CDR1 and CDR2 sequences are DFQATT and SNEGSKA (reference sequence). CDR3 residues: CSALQVNEKLFF.

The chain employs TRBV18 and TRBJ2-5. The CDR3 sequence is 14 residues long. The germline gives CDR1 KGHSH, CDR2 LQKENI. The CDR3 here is CASSPSRFQETQYF. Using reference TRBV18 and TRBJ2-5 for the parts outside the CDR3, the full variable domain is NAGVMQNPRHLVRRRGQEARLRCSPMKGHSHVYWYRQLPEEGLKFMVYLQKENIIDESGMPKERFSAEFPKEGPSILRIQQVVRGDSAAYFCASSPSRFQETQYFGPGTRLLVL.

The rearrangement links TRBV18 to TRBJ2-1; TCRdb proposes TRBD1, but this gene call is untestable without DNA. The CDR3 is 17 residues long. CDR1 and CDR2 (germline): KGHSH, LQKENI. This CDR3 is CASSPTLLGTGVGEQFF.

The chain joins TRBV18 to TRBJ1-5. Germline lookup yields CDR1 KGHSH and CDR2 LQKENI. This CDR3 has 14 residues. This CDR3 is CASSPGYSNQPQHF.

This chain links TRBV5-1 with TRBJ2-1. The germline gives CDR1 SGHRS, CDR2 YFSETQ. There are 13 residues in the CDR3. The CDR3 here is CASSLDLYNEQFF.